The 31 T cell receptor beta chains presented below share a single source sample, sequenced in a study of shared clonotypes between healthy human individuals. TCRdb's table, derived via immunoSEQ multiplex PCR, lists solely in-frame clones and lacks some. The sample has 700,000 or so clones, roughly 70% seen once; the top ten hold 1.5% to 2%. Input material: memory CD4+ T cells sorted from blood. The subset denotes: CD45RA-negative fraction. All receptors come from a woman younger than 45 in good health.

About this clone: In the same sample, other DNA sequences code for this CDR3. The chain carries TRBV28 and TRBJ2-7; maybe TRBD1 (5 bases). Germline V CDR1 and CDR2: MDHEN, SYDVKM. The CDR3 has 14 amino acids. The V end was cut by 2 bases, the J end by 4 bases, with 12 bases between. The CDR3 reads CASSLGQGGYEQYF. In DNA, the CDR3 is TGTGCCAGCAGTTTAGGGCAGGGTGGTTACGAGCAGTACTTC.

This chain links TRBV18 with TRBJ1-5; D is ambiguous. The CDR3 totals 15 residues. V shed 3 bases and J shed 1 base, with 10 bases lying between them. Germline CDR1 and CDR2: KGHSH and LQKENI. The CDR3 DNA is TGTGCCAGCTCACCTGACGGAGGAAGCAATCAGCCCCAGCATTTT. Translated: CASSPDGGSNQPQHF.

The chain employs TRBV12-5 and TRBJ2-1; TRBD2 matches at 13 bases. The germline gives CDR1 LGHNT, CDR2 FRNRAP. This CDR3 comprises 16 residues. The junction had 5 bases not matched to a gene; V was cut back by 3 bases and J by 6 bases. CDR3 residues: CASGLGLAGAVNEQFF. The CDR3 DNA follows: TGTGCTAGTGGTTTAGGACTAGCGGGAGCGGTCAATGAGCAGTTCTTC.

The chain is built from TRBV20-1 and TRBJ2-7; D remains unclear. The CDR3 totals 10 residues. Trimming removed 6 bases at V and 4 bases at J, with 7 bases between. Per germline, CDR1 DFQATT and CDR2 SNEGSKA (reference sequence). For the CDR3, the DNA is TGCAGTGCCGCCAGATACGAGCAGTACTTC. Protein product: CSAARYEQYF.

Worth noting for this clone: A much bigger clone sits one base away, suggesting this may be a read error. This sample includes further DNA sequences coding for the same CDR3. The V call is TRBV28, the J call TRBJ2-7, with D hard to call. The CDR3 loop spans 10 amino acids. Trimming stripped 8 bases from V and 4 bases from J, with 6 bases between. Germline V gene sequence: CDR1 MDHEN, CDR2 SYDVKM. CDR3 amino acids: CASGPYEQYF. CDR3 nucleotides: TGTGCCAGCGGGCCTTACGAGCAGTACTTC.

The chain is built from TRBV27 and TRBJ2-5; TRBD1 agrees at 10 bases. The CDR3 totals 15 residues. V lost 6 bases to trimming and J lost 11 bases; unmatched junction nucleotides: 15. The germline V gene encodes CDR1 MNHEY and CDR2 SMNVEV (reference sequence). In DNA form, the CDR3 reads TGTGCCAGCAGCCACAATGACAGGGGGCGAGGAGAGCAGTACTTC. Residues: CASSHNDRGRGEQYF.

Concerning this clone itself: An end of the junction does not agree with germline; a read error may underlie this. The chain uses TRBV7-2 and TRBJ1-2; a possible D gene is TRBD1 (5 bases). The CDR3 is 13 residues long. Germline V gene data show CDR1 as SGHTA and CDR2 as FQGNSA. This CDR3 reads CASSSQRDVSFLF. CDR3 nucleotide sequence: TGTGCCAGCAGCTCGCAAAGGGACGTATCTTTTCTTTTC. Together with reference TRBV7-2 and TRBJ1-2, the CDR3 gives the full variable domain: GAGVSQSPSNKVTEKGKDVELRCDPISGHTALYWYRQSLGQGLEFLIYFQGNSAPDKSGLPSDRFSAERTGGSVSTLTIQRTQQEDSAVYLCASSSQRDVSFLFGSGTRLTVV.

The genes are TRBV6-1 and TRBJ2-7; 7 nucleotides match TRBD1. There are 14 residues in the CDR3. CDR1 and CDR2 (germline): MNHNS, SASEGT. The V and J ends lost 5 bases and 0 bases, in that order; junction bases with no gene match: 4. CDR3 bases: TGTGCCAGCAGTTTGACAGGGATCTCCTACGAGCAGTACTTC. This translates into CASSLTGISYEQYF.

For the CDR3, the DNA is TGCGCCAGCAGCCCGGAGGGGTGGGGACAGACCTACGAGCAGTACTTC. Residues: CASSPEGWGQTYEQYF. The V call is TRBV5-1, the J call TRBJ2-7, with TRBD1 as a possible D gene (7 bases). V was pared by 4 bases and J by 2 bases, with 19 bases between. This CDR3 region has 16 residues. Per the germline V gene, CDR1 is SGHRS and CDR2 is YFSETQ.

The chain links TRBV4-1 to TRBJ1-2, with TRBD1 as a possible D gene (6 bases). V lost 0 bases, J lost 3 bases, and 20 bases lay in between. The CDR3 spans 18 residues. Germline CDR1 reads MGHRA; CDR2 reads YSYEKL. The CDR3: CASSQDLGMAGADYGYTF. The DNA of the CDR3 is TGCGCCAGCAGCCAAGATCTAGGAATGGCAGGGGCCGACTATGGCTACACCTTC.

This chain joins TRBV10-1 and TRBJ2-1; perhaps TRBD1 as D (5 bases). The CDR3 has 12 amino acids. Germline CDR1 WNHNN, CDR2 SYGVQD (reference sequence). V lost 5 bases, J lost 6 bases, and 8 bases lay in between. The CDR3 nucleotides read TGCGCCAGCAGTTTCCAGGGCAATGAGCAGTTCTTC. This codes for CASSFQGNEQFF.

The chain recombines TRBV15 with TRBJ2-5; TRBD2 might be the D (5 bases). The J call may not be correct, given that the DNA end is closer to TRBJ2-7. CDR1 is LNHNV, CDR2 YYDKDF, per germline (reference sequence). The CDR3 consists of 12 residues. CDR3 in DNA: TGTGCCACCAGCAGAGGGGAGAGCGAGCAGTACTTC. Residues: CATSRGESEQYF.

The chain combines TRBV28 with TRBJ1-1, with a tentative D call TRBD1 (5 bases). The V end lost 6 bases, the J end lost 0 bases, and 17 bases lay between the germline ends. Germline V CDR1 and CDR2: MDHEN, SYDVKM. The CDR3 contains 16 residues. CDR3 sequence (DNA): TGTGCCAGCAGCCCTGGCGGGGCAGAGATGAACACTGAAGCTTTCTTT. Translation gives CASSPGGAEMNTEAFF.

This clone was counted a single time. J is TRBJ2-5 and V is TRBV4-2; 11 bases are a match to TRBD2. Trimming took 0 bases from V and 4 from J; bases not matched to a gene: 7. This CDR3 comprises 17 residues. Germline CDR1 reads LGHNA; CDR2 reads YNFKEQ. The CDR3 coding sequence is TGTGCCAGCAGCCAAGATGCAGGACTAGCGGGCGGAGAGACCCAGTACTTC. Its translation: CASSQDAGLAGGETQYF.

A note on this clone: This sample includes further DNA sequences coding for the same CDR3. The chain uses TRBV7-8 and TRBJ1-5, with 8 bases that match TRBD1. The length of the CDR3 is 14 residues. Germline CDR1 and CDR2: SGHVS and FQNEAQ. The J segment lost 4 bases and the V segment lost 5 bases, leaving 4 bases of the junction unmatched. In DNA form, the CDR3 reads TGTGCCAGCAGCCCTAACAGGGGGAATCAGCCCCAGCATTTT. This encodes CASSPNRGNQPQHF.

The rearrangement links TRBV18 to TRBJ1-1; 7 nucleotides line up with TRBD1. Per the germline V gene, CDR1 is KGHSH and CDR2 is LQKENI. The J segment lost 2 bases and the V segment lost 1 base, leaving 7 bases of the junction unmatched. The CDR3 extends over 16 amino acids. CDR3 coding DNA: TGTGCCAGCTCACCACGGGCAGGGGGGACCAACACTGAAGCTTTCTTT. Translating it yields CASSPRAGGTNTEAFF. Looking up the rest from reference TRBV18 and TRBJ1-1 gives the full variable domain: NAGVMQNPRHLVRRRGQEARLRCSPMKGHSHVYWYRQLPEEGLKFMVYLQKENIIDESGMPKERFSAEFPKEGPSILRIQQVVRGDSAAYFCASSPRAGGTNTEAFFGQGTRLTVV.

The V gene is TRBV6-1, the J gene TRBJ1-5; D is unclear. Trimming took 1 base from V and 4 from J, leaving 5 bases between them. CDR3 length equals 13 residues. In germline, CDR1 is MNHNS, CDR2 SASEGT. CDR3 sequence (DNA): TGTGCCAGCAGTGAAGTCGGTAATCAGCCCCAGCATTTT. Encoded protein: CASSEVGNQPQHF.

The V gene is TRBV19, the J gene TRBJ1-2; D gene uncertain. Between the trimmed V and J ends, which lost 5 bases and 0 bases, there was a span of 16 bases. CDR3 length equals 16 residues. Looked up from germline, CDR1 is LNHDA and CDR2 is SQIVND (reference sequence). CDR3 DNA sequence: TGTGCCAGTAGTCTACATTACGGCACAGCTAACTATGGCTACACCTTC. Amino acids: CASSLHYGTANYGYTF.

This clone was seen a single time. The V and J genes are TRBV21-1 and TRBJ2-2; TRBD2 was called by the table and not checked on the DNA. TRBV21-1 is annotated as a pseudogene. This CDR3 has 16 amino acids. The chain's CDR3 is CASSKALSGSTGELFF. CDR3 nucleotide sequence: TGTGCCAGCAGCAAAGCGCTCAGCGGGAGCACCGGGGAGCTGTTTTTT.

V and J are TRBV6-1 and TRBJ2-2, with D uncertain. Looked up from germline, CDR1 is MNHNS and CDR2 is SASEGT. Trimming shortened V by 2 bases and J by 3 bases, and 1 base separated the two germline ends. CDR3 size: 12 residues. CDR3 residues: CASSEHTGELFF. The CDR3 DNA sequence: TGTGCCAGCAGTGAACACACCGGGGAGCTGTTTTTT.

This rearrangement joins TRBV18 to TRBJ1-1; D ambiguous. The CDR3 loop spans 14 amino acids. Germline lookup yields CDR1 KGHSH and CDR2 LQKENI. Trimming took 0 bases from V and 8 from J, leaving 13 bases between them. CDR3 in amino acids: CASSPPTPPKEAFF. CDR3 coding DNA: TGTGCCAGCTCACCACCGACCCCCCCTAAGGAAGCTTTCTTT. The full variable domain, with the rest looked up from reference TRBV18 and TRBJ1-1, is NAGVMQNPRHLVRRRGQEARLRCSPMKGHSHVYWYRQLPEEGLKFMVYLQKENIIDESGMPKERFSAEFPKEGPSILRIQQVVRGDSAAYFCASSPPTPPKEAFFGQGTRLTVV.

This clone was seen a handful of times. The chain employs TRBV10-3 and TRBJ2-3; no clear D. CDR1 is ENHRY and CDR2 is SYGVKD in the germline V gene. V was pared by 6 bases and J by 2 bases, with 12 bases between. The CDR3 runs to 14 residues. The CDR3 region has the DNA TGTGCCATCAGATCAGAGTCCTACACAGATACGCAGTATTTT. Protein product: CAIRSESYTDTQYF.

This rearrangement joins TRBV2 to TRBJ1-2, with 7 bases lining up with TRBD1. CDR3 size: 12 residues. Germline values: CDR1 SNHLY, CDR2 FYNNEI. After removal of 9 bases from V and 4 bases from J, the junction contained 5 bases not matched to a gene. CDR3 bases: TGTGCCAGGAAGGGACAGAGCTATGGCTACACCTTC. Amino acid sequence: CARKGQSYGYTF.

This clone was seen a handful of times. The CDR3 is CASSLPRTLVAEQFF. The DNA of the CDR3 is TGTGCCAGCAGTTTACCTCGAACGCTAGTTGCCGAGCAGTTCTTC. The V and J genes are TRBV27 and TRBJ2-1; D is undetermined. The CDR3 spans 15 residues. V was pared by 2 bases and J by 10 bases, with 18 bases between. Germline loops: CDR1 MNHEY, CDR2 SMNVEV (reference sequence).

The chain is built from TRBV7-2 and TRBJ1-2; D is unresolved. The CDR3 totals 14 residues. V was pared by 1 base and J by 0 bases, with 6 bases between. Germline V gives CDR1 SGHTA, CDR2 FQGNSA. CDR3 residues: CASSLGSPNYGYTF. The CDR3 nucleotides read TGTGCCAGCAGCTTAGGGTCCCCTAACTATGGCTACACCTTC.

The chain links TRBV19 to TRBJ1-1; no clear D. There are 13 residues in the CDR3. The V end lost 3 bases, the J end lost 6 bases, and 11 bases lay between the germline ends. Germline assignment: CDR1 LNHDA and CDR2 SQIVND (reference sequence). This CDR3 is CASSIDKGPEAFF. The CDR3 DNA reads as TGTGCCAGTAGTATCGACAAGGGCCCTGAAGCTTTCTTT. Variable domain in full (rest from reference TRBV19 and TRBJ1-1): DGGITQSPKYLFRKEGQNVTLSCEQNLNHDAMYWYRQDPGQGLRLIYYSQIVNDFQKGDIAEGYSVSREKKESFPLTVTSAQKNPTAFYLCASSIDKGPEAFFGQGTRLTVV.

This rearrangement joins TRBV5-6 to TRBJ2-3; D remains ambiguous. The V and J ends lost 1 base and 6 bases respectively, with 12 bases between them. The CDR3 extends over 14 amino acids. Germline V gene sequence: CDR1 SGHDT, CDR2 YYEEEE. The CDR3 sequence: CASSLMNPLDTQYF. The CDR3 DNA reads as TGTGCCAGCAGCTTGATGAACCCACTGGATACGCAGTATTTT. Full variable domain (rest looked up from reference TRBV5-6 and TRBJ2-3): DAGVTQSPTHLIKTRGQQVTLRCSPKSGHDTVSWYQQALGQGPQFIFQYYEEEERQRGNFPDRFSGHQFPNYSSELNVNALLLGDSALYLCASSLMNPLDTQYFGPGTRLTVL.

This clone has only a few counts. This chain uses TRBV7-9 with TRBJ1-2; 12 nucleotides line up with TRBD1. The CDR3 is made up of 15 amino acids. Trimming removed 5 bases from V and 2 bases from J; junction bases left unmatched: 3. CDR1 and CDR2 (germline): SEHNR, FQNEAQ (reference sequence). Here the CDR3 reads CASSPGTGGNYGYTF. For the CDR3, the DNA is TGTGCCAGCAGCCCGGGGACAGGGGGCAACTATGGCTACACCTTC.

The J gene is TRBJ1-5, the V gene TRBV6-1, with D unresolved. V was shortened by 2 bases and J by 4 bases, with 6 bases between the two germline ends. The CDR3 runs to 13 residues. The V gene's germline CDR1 is MNHNS and CDR2 SASEGT. The DNA of the CDR3 is TGTGCCAGCAGTGAATTGGGAAATCAGCCCCAGCATTTT. Translated, it gives CASSELGNQPQHF.

V gene TRBV4-2 combines with J gene TRBJ1-1; D perhaps matches TRBD1 (5 bases). The V gene's germline CDR1 is LGHNA and CDR2 YNFKEQ. V lost 4 bases and J 7 bases, leaving 10 bases between the germline ends. The CDR3 totals 12 residues. Here the CDR3 reads CASSLERGEAFF. For the CDR3, the DNA is TGTGCCAGCAGCCTCGAGAGGGGTGAAGCTTTCTTT.

CDR3: CASSSRGKTSGRNEQYF. The CDR3 nucleotides read TGTGCCAGCAGCTCCAGGGGGAAGACTAGCGGGAGGAACGAGCAGTACTTC. V is TRBV11-2 and J is TRBJ2-7; TRBD2 agrees at 13 bases. The ends lost 4 bases at V and 5 bases at J; junction bases unmatched: 11. CDR3 length: 17 residues. In germline, CDR1 is SGHAT, CDR2 FQNNGV. Filled out from reference TRBV11-2 and TRBJ2-7, the complete variable domain reads EAGVAQSPRYKIIEKRQSVAFWCNPISGHATLYWYQQILGQGPKLLIQFQNNGVVDDSQLPKDRFSAERLKGVDSTLKIQPAKLEDSAVYLCASSSRGKTSGRNEQYFGPGTRLTVT.